A selection of T cell receptor beta chains follows, all from one sample in a study of cytomegalovirus exposure and HLA in healthy donors. The protocol was immunoSEQ multiplex PCR, while the TCRdb copy is restricted to in-frame clones and leaves out a portion. The sample holds roughly 250,000 clones; about 80% are singletons and the top ten take around 0.33%. Sequenced sample: PBMCs. The origin of the receptors is a girl aged 2-15 years in good health and CMV-seronegative. CDR3s include the opening cysteine and the closing phenylalanine or tryptophan. Rows give clone size only sometimes, using once, few, many, or a class for an expanded clone.

V gene,clone size,CDR3 protein
TRBV14,-,CASSRERYEQYF
TRBV28,-,CAGGLGDNQPQHF
TRBV18,-,CASSLDRDYGYTF
TRBV28,-,CASGGGRGQGDTQYF
TRBV7-3,-,CASSLSRDNEQFF
TRBV9,-,CASSGNSGGLYNEQFF
TRBV29-1,-,CSVAGTGEVRDYYNEQFF
TRBV9,once,CASSVGAVPYEQYF
TRBV29-1,-,CSALTGNSYNEQFF
TRBV4-1,few,CASSQLVGRANYEQYF
TRBV30,-,CAWSGNEGQPQHF
TRBV19,-,CASSPYRVRDSYEQYF
TRBV20-1,once,CSGNRDTQYF
TRBV2,-,CACRGGGETQYF
TRBV6-5,few,CASSYSRALTEAFF
TRBV18,-,CASSPPSRSETQYF
TRBV9,-,CASSVAPGPGGSPLHF
TRBV21-1,-,CASSTPGLVLTGANVLTF
TRBV27,-,CASSLWYPGGAETQYF
TRBV2,-,CASRPGQSNEKLFF
TRBV2,-,CATRAGGGEGTEAFF
TRBV6-4,-,CASSVGRGAEQYF
TRBV5-5,-,CASSLVNYRKNIQYF
TRBV7-6,-,CASSYIGQGGTDTQYF
TRBV2,once,CASSPFGPLHF
TRBV9,-,CASSGTGGAREQYF
TRBV5-4,-,CATWDNRPHEAFF
TRBV9,-,CASSVEGTRDNEQFF
TRBV28,-,CASSRGTANTGELFF
TRBV27,-,CASRRGQGAYEQYF
TRBV9,-,CASSVSTGDTGELFF
TRBV4-1,-,CASSKSGVSYNEQFF
TRBV2,-,CASSEGLYIEQFF
TRBV6-5,once,CASSYLRDLAYEQYF
TRBV18,-,CASSPNAGITYEQYF
TRBV28,-,CASDSAGVIYEQYF
TRBV28,-,CASSLLEKLFF
TRBV7-2,-,CASSLSGRDHQNIQYF
TRBV11-2,-,CASSLAHYEQYF
TRBV28,-,CASSGHPRGYGYTF
TRBV28,-,CASRLRGEKLFF
TRBV2,-,CASIPTSGRAVNIQYF
TRBV15,-,CATREGWRDSGNTIYF
TRBV15,-,CATSRGTISGSSYEQYF
TRBV27,-,CASSLRGTVNTGELFF
TRBV6-6,-,CASVNSGRLTYNEQFF
TRBV5-8,-,CASSLVGTSGSIYEQYF
TRBV6-5,few,CAQRESYNEQFF
TRBV6-1,-,CATSRTSGEAGELFF
TRBV18,-,CASSPGASNQPQHF
TRBV19,-,CASSAPGAYNSPLHF
TRBV18,-,CASSMRPLSYNEQFF
TRBV7-2,-,CASRRTYTDTQYF
TRBV9,-,CASSVEDRANEQFF